This T cell receptor beta chain was captured in a study of blood T cell repertoires in COVID-19. Overall study: The United States, Italy and Spain provided the acute and convalescent COVID-19 samples. T cells, B-cell-depleted T cells, or PBMCs supplied cDNA or gDNA.

The CDR3 covers 19 residues. The germline gives CDR1 SGHRS, CDR2 YFSETQ. Germline trimming cut 0 bases from V and 0 bases from J; bases unmatched to any gene: 10. Original processing methods: Researchers report that nucleated cell counts were estimated from reference gene primer amplification. Only in-frame clones appear in the TCRdb table, and some are missing; sequencing was by immunoSEQ multiplex PCR. V and J calls and clone size come straight from that table; D and trimming were deduced from the DNA. The top ten clones hold just under 3% of a sample with 250,000 to 300,000 clones, around 81% of them seen once. This clone came up once.

Sequenced material: peripheral blood. The sequence was obtained from a woman aged 60-75 years with active or convalescent COVID-19. The chain uses TRBV5-1 and TRBJ2-2; 8 nucleotides line up with TRBD2. CDR3 bases: TGCGCCAGCAGCTTGGAAGGCCAGCGGGGGTACTCGAACACCGGGGAGCTGTTTTTT. Translated: CASSLEGQRGYSNTGELFF.